This T cell receptor (beta chain) was identified in a study of cytomegalovirus exposure and HLA in healthy donors. Germline CDR1 reads MDHEN; CDR2 reads SYDVKM. The CDR3 runs to 14 residues. Trimming removed 5 bases from V and 7 bases from J; junction bases left unmatched: 10. The study ran its PCR with 60 Vbeta and 13 Jbeta primers. Generated by immunoSEQ multiplex PCR, the TCRdb table keeps only in-frame clones and is missing some. The sample has around 200,000 clones, 86% seen once. The V call is TRBV28, the J call TRBJ2-7; 8 bases fit TRBD1. The sequence was obtained from a young woman in good health and CMV-seronegative. Source material: PBMCs. As DNA, the CDR3 is TGTGCCAGCAGTGGGACAGGCGCAGGATGGGAGCAGTACTTC. Protein sequence: CASSGTGAGWEQYF.